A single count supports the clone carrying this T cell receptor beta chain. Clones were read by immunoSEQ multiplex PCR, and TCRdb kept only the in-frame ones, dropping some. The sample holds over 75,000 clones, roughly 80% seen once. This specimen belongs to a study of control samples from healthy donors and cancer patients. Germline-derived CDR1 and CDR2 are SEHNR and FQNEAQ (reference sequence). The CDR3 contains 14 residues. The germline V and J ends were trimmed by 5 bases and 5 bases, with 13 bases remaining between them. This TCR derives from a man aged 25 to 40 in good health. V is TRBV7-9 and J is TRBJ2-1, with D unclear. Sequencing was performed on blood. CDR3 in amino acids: CASSAKGNDNEQFF. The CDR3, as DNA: TGTGCCAGCAGCGCGAAAGGAAACGACAATGAGCAGTTCTTC.